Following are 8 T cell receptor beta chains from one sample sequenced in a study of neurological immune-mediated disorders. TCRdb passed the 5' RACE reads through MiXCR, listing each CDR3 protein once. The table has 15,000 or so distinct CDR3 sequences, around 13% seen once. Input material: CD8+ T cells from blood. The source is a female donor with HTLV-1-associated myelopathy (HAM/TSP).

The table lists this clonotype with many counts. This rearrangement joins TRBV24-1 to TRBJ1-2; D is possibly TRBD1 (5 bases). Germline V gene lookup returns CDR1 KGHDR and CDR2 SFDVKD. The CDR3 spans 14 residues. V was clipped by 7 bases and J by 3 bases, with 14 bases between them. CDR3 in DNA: TGTGCCACCAGACCCGGTGGGGACGACTATGGCTACACCTTC. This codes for CATRPGGDDYGYTF.

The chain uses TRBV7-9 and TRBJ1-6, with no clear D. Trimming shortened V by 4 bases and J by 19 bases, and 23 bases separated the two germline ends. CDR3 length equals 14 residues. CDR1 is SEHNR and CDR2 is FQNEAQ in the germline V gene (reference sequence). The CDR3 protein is CASSSPGSGSRLHF. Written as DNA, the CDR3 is TGTGCCAGCAGCTCGCCCGGGAGTGGTTCACGCCTACACTTT.

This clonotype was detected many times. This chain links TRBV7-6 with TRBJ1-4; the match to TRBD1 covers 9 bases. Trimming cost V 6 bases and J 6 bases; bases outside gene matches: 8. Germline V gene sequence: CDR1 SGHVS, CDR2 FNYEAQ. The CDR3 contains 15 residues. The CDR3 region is CASRNTGQGHEKLFF. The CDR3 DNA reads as TGTGCCAGCAGAAATACGGGACAGGGCCATGAAAAACTGTTTTTT.

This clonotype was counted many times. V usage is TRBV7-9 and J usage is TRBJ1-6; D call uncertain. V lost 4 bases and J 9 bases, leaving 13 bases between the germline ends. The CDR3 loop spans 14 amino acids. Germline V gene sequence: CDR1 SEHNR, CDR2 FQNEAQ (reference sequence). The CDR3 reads CASSSPGSGSPLHF. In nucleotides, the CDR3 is TGTGCCAGCAGCTCGCCCGGGAGTGGTTCACCCCTCCACTTT.

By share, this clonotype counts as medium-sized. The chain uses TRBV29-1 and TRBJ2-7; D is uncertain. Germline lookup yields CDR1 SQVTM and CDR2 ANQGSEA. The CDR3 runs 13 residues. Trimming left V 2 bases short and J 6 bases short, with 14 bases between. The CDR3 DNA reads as TGCAGCGTTGAACCCAGTATGGGGTTCGAGCAGTACTTC. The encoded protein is CSVEPSMGFEQYF.

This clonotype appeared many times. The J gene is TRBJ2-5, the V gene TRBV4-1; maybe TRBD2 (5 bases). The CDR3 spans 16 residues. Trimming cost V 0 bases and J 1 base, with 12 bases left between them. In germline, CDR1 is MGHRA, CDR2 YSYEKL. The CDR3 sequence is CASSQDPSGVQETQYF. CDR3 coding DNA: TGCGCCAGCAGCCAAGATCCGAGCGGAGTCCAAGAGACCCAGTACTTC.

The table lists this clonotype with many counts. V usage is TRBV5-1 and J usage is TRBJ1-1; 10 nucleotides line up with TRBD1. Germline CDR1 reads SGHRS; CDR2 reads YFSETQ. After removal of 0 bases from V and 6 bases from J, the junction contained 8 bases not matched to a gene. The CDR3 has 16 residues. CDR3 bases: TGCGCCAGCAGCTTGGGGGGGACAGGGGCTAGGGCTGAAGCTTTCTTT. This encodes CASSLGGTGARAEAFF.

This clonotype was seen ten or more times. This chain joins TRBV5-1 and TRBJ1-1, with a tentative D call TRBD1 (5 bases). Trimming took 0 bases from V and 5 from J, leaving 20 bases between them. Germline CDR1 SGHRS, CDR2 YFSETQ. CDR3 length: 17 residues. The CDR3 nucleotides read TGCGCCAGCAGCTTGGCCGACAGAGGGATTTGGGATACTGAAGCTTTCTTT. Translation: CASSLADRGIWDTEAFF.